Following are 27 T cell receptor beta chains from one sample sequenced in a study of OX40 agonist ivuxolimab in advanced cancers. Generated by immunoSEQ multiplex PCR, the TCRdb table keeps only in-frame clones and is missing some. The sample carries more than 35,000 clones, around four fifths recorded once. This sample comprised CD4+ or CD8+ T cells sorted from blood, obtained in a trial of the OX40 agonist ivuxolimab. All receptors come from an adult with an advanced solid tumor such as melanoma, head and neck, liver or kidney cancer.

The chain recombines TRBV15 with TRBJ1-1; D possibly corresponds to TRBD1 (5 bases). The V end was cut by 0 bases, the J end by 0 bases, with 11 bases between. The germline CDR1 and CDR2 sequences are LNHNV and YYDKDF (reference sequence). The CDR3 has 16 amino acids. CDR3 DNA: TGTGCCACCAGCAGAGATCATGGGGGACTGAACACTGAAGCTTTCTTT. It translates to CATSRDHGGLNTEAFF.

The count of this clone is one. The chain recombines TRBV29-1 with TRBJ2-7; TRBD1 aligns across 7 bases. CDR3 length: 13 amino acids. CDR1 is SQVTM, CDR2 ANQGSEA, per germline. V dropped 7 bases and J dropped 1; count of bases not matched to a gene: 7. CDR3 nucleotides: TGCAGCGCCCAAGGGGGACAGTCCTACGAGCAGTACTTC. Translating gives CSAQGGQSYEQYF.

The chain links TRBV13 to TRBJ2-7; 8 bases fit TRBD2. The germline V gene encodes CDR1 PRHDT and CDR2 FYEKMQ (reference sequence). V gave up 5 bases and J gave up 2 bases; unmatched junction bases: 8. CDR3 length equals 15 residues. CDR3 bases: TGTGCCAGCAGCCTCGGTCAGCGGGAGACCTACGAGCAGTACTTC. It encodes CASSLGQRETYEQYF.

CDR3 DNA sequence: TGCGCCAGCAGCCAGGACAGGGTCGGGTACACCGGGGAGCTGTTTTTT. Its translation is CASSQDRVGYTGELFF. V usage is TRBV4-3 and J usage is TRBJ2-2, with TRBD1 matching over 8 bases. Germline V lookup: CDR1 LGHNA, CDR2 YSLEER. The CDR3 has 16 residues. V shed 3 bases and J 3 bases; nucleotides not matched to a gene: 6.

The J gene is TRBJ2-7, the V gene TRBV11-3; tentative D call: TRBD2 (5 bases). Germline values: CDR1 SGHNT, CDR2 YENEEA. The CDR3 contains 14 residues. Trimming removed 5 bases at V and 3 bases at J, with 14 bases between. The CDR3 bases are TGTGCCAGCAGCCACCGGACTGCCCACTACGAGCAGTACTTC. Protein: CASSHRTAHYEQYF.

V gene TRBV6-6 combines with J gene TRBJ2-1; tentatively, D is TRBD2 (6 bases). CDR1 MNHNY and CDR2 SVGAGI come from the germline V gene (reference sequence). The CDR3 consists of 11 residues. Trimming stripped 7 bases from V and 13 bases from J, with 14 bases between. CDR3 residues: CASTRGTDQFF. For the CDR3, the DNA is TGTGCCAGCACACGGGGGACTGATCAGTTCTTC.

The chain couples TRBV19 to TRBJ1-1, with no clear D. CDR3 length equals 13 residues. Germline V gives CDR1 LNHDA, CDR2 SQIVND (reference sequence). Trimming cost V 2 bases and J 5 bases, with 9 bases left between them. This CDR3 is CASSISPRTEAFF. The CDR3 DNA follows: TGTGCCAGTAGTATATCACCCCGGACTGAAGCTTTCTTT.

This chain connects TRBV14 to TRBJ2-1, with 7 bases matching TRBD2. Germline-derived CDR1 and CDR2 are SGHDN and FVKESK. The V segment lost 1 base and the J segment 5 bases; nucleotides outside the gene matches: 8. CDR3 length equals 16 residues. CDR3 sequence reads: CASSQVGWEGHNEQFF. DNA of the CDR3: TGTGCCAGCAGCCAAGTAGGGTGGGAGGGCCACAATGAGCAGTTCTTC.

The rearrangement links TRBV6-5 to TRBJ2-1, with TRBD1 identical over 7 bases. Germline V gene data show CDR1 as MNHEY and CDR2 as SVGAGI. The ends lost 6 bases at V and 0 bases at J; junction bases unmatched: 5. The CDR3 is made up of 15 amino acids. CDR3 sequence reads: CASRPGQSSYNEQFF. Written as DNA, the CDR3 is TGTGCCAGCAGACCGGGACAGAGCTCCTACAATGAGCAGTTCTTC.

Worth noting for this clone: Different DNA sequences within this sample yield the same CDR3. The rearrangement joins TRBV9 to TRBJ2-2; D is unresolved. Per germline, CDR1 SGDLS and CDR2 YYNGEE. V was pared by 0 bases and J by 4 bases, with 4 bases between. The CDR3 length is 13 residues. CDR3 bases: TGTGCCAGCAGCGTAGGGGGCACCGGGGAGCTGTTTTTT. Protein: CASSVGGTGELFF.

This rearrangement joins TRBV7-9 to TRBJ2-3; D call uncertain. The CDR3 has 12 amino acids. V shed 1 base and J shed 6 bases, with 5 bases lying between them. Germline V gene data show CDR1 as SEHNR and CDR2 as FQNEAQ (reference sequence). CDR3 coding DNA: TGTGCCAGCAGCTTAGTAGGCGATACGCAGTATTTT. The encoded protein is CASSLVGDTQYF.

This chain connects TRBV4-1 to TRBJ2-1, with 9 positions matching TRBD2. The CDR3 runs 16 residues. Germline loops: CDR1 MGHRA, CDR2 YSYEKL. After removal of 0 bases from V and 8 bases from J, the junction contained 8 bases not matched to a gene. The CDR3: CASSQEGGGGADEQFF. The DNA for the CDR3 is TGCGCCAGCAGCCAAGAAGGTGGCGGGGGGGCGGATGAGCAGTTCTTC.

The chain couples TRBV5-1 to TRBJ2-7; 10 nucleotides align to TRBD1. This CDR3 comprises 15 residues. Trimming took 0 bases from V and 7 from J; bases not matched to a gene: 7. Germline CDR1 SGHRS, CDR2 YFSETQ. CDR3 residues: CASSLVWDRGGEQYF. The DNA for the CDR3 is TGCGCCAGCAGCTTGGTGTGGGACAGGGGTGGGGAGCAGTACTTC.

V gene TRBV9 combines with J gene TRBJ2-1, with D possibly being TRBD2 (5 bases). V was shortened by 4 bases and J by 2 bases, with 16 bases between the two germline ends. The CDR3 runs 16 residues. Looked up from germline, CDR1 is SGDLS and CDR2 is YYNGEE. CDR3 nucleotide sequence: TGTGCCAGCAGCCCCAATCCGCCCGGGGCCTACAATGAGCAGTTCTTC. It translates to CASSPNPPGAYNEQFF.

In its sample, this clone is medium-sized (0.01 to 0.1%). Written as DNA, the CDR3 is TGCGCCAGCAGTGATCCGGGGGGTACCTACGAGCAGTACTTC. It codes for CASSDPGGTYEQYF. This sequence joins TRBV10-1 and TRBJ2-7; 7 bases align to TRBD2. V gave up 3 bases and J gave up 2 bases; unmatched junction bases: 4. The CDR3 has 14 residues. CDR1 is WNHNN and CDR2 is SYGVQD in the germline V gene (reference sequence).

This clone was observed many times. This sequence joins TRBV9 and TRBJ1-1, with 8 bases matching TRBD1. Trimming removed 4 bases from V and 8 bases from J; junction bases left unmatched: 4. This CDR3 comprises 12 residues. The germline gives CDR1 SGDLS, CDR2 YYNGEE. CDR3 loop: CASSSRTGEAFF. The CDR3 region has the DNA TGTGCCAGCAGCTCGAGGACAGGGGAAGCTTTCTTT.

The rearrangement uses TRBV5-1 and TRBJ1-4; 9 positions match TRBD1. Germline V lookup: CDR1 SGHRS, CDR2 YFSETQ. V trimming: 4 bases; J trimming: 6 bases; junction bases outside the gene matches: 4. The CDR3 is made up of 14 amino acids. In DNA form, the CDR3 reads TGCGCCAGCAGCGCGGGACAGGGATATGAAAAACTGTTTTTT. It specifies CASSAGQGYEKLFF.

On this clone itself: Other DNA sequences in the same sample also yield this CDR3. J is TRBJ2-5 and V is TRBV28; 7 bases fit TRBD1. The CDR3 loop spans 14 amino acids. The V and J ends lost 5 bases and 5 bases, in that order; junction bases with no gene match: 8. The germline V gene has CDR1 MDHEN and CDR2 SYDVKM. CDR3 loop: CASSPRQGGETQYF. DNA for the CDR3: TGTGCCAGCAGTCCCAGACAGGGCGGGGAGACCCAGTACTTC.

The rearrangement links TRBV11-2 to TRBJ2-7; maybe TRBD1 (6 bases). The CDR3 is made up of 16 amino acids. The germline gives CDR1 SGHAT, CDR2 FQNNGV. V gave up 0 bases and J gave up 0 bases, with 12 bases separating them. CDR3 sequence reads: CASSLESGASSYEQYF. The CDR3 nucleotides are TGTGCCAGCAGCTTAGAATCAGGGGCGAGCTCCTACGAGCAGTACTTC.

The chain carries TRBV11-2 and TRBJ2-1; D call uncertain. The germline CDR1 and CDR2 sequences are SGHAT and FQNNGV. Trimming took 1 base from V and 14 from J, leaving 21 bases between them. This CDR3 is built from 15 residues. CDR3 sequence: CASSLAPSTRSAKFF. The DNA of the CDR3 is TGTGCCAGCAGCTTAGCCCCCTCGACGCGGTCCGCCAAGTTCTTC.

The DNA for the CDR3 is TGTGCCAGCAGCTTAGGGGGACCCGAGGGCTATGGCTACACCTTC. The encoded protein is CASSLGGPEGYGYTF. The chain combines TRBV11-2 with TRBJ1-2; the D gene is possibly TRBD1 (5 bases). CDR1 and CDR2 (germline): SGHAT, FQNNGV. CDR3 length: 15 residues. Trimming pared 1 base from V and 4 bases from J, leaving 13 bases between.

V gene TRBV7-6 combines with J gene TRBJ2-1; 8 bases match TRBD2. Germline trimming cut 0 bases from V and 0 bases from J; bases unmatched to any gene: 7. The CDR3 sequence is 18 residues long. CDR1 and CDR2 from the germline V gene are SGHVS and FNYEAQ. The DNA of the CDR3 is TGTGCCAGCAGCTTAGCGCGAAGCGGGGGAAGCTCCTACAATGAGCAGTTCTTC. Encoded protein: CASSLARSGGSSYNEQFF.

The rearrangement uses TRBV7-9 and TRBJ1-1, with D unresolved. Trimming pared 5 bases from V and 4 bases from J, leaving 23 bases between. The CDR3 is 17 amino acids. The germline V gene encodes CDR1 SEHNR and CDR2 FQNEAQ (reference sequence). CDR3 residues: CASSLPGGLEAGTEAFF. In DNA form, the CDR3 reads TGTGCCAGCAGCCTCCCCGGAGGGTTGGAAGCGGGCACTGAAGCTTTCTTT.

J is TRBJ2-1 and V is TRBV5-6, with D perhaps given as TRBD1 or TRBD2 (5 bases each). V was cut by 4 bases and J by 8 bases, with 16 bases left in between. This CDR3 has 14 residues. Germline values: CDR1 SGHDT, CDR2 YYEEEE. CDR3 loop: CASSPGTIADEQFF. The CDR3 DNA is TGTGCCAGCAGCCCCGGGACGATAGCCGATGAGCAGTTCTTC. Supplemented by reference TRBV5-6 and TRBJ2-1, the full variable domain reads DAGVTQSPTHLIKTRGQQVTLRCSPKSGHDTVSWYQQALGQGPQFIFQYYEEEERQRGNFPDRFSGHQFPNYSSELNVNALLLGDSALYLCASSPGTIADEQFFGPGTRLTVL.

The count of this clone is one. V is TRBV5-5 and J is TRBJ2-7; 8 positions match TRBD1. The germline V gene has CDR1 SGHKS and CDR2 YYEKEE (reference sequence). The CDR3 runs 15 residues. With 4 bases clipped from V and 3 bases from J, the junction kept 9 bases outside the gene matches. The CDR3 DNA is TGTGCCAGCAGCGTCACCTCCGGGACAGGCTACGAGCAGTACTTC. Translated: CASSVTSGTGYEQYF.

The rearrangement joins TRBV6-1 to TRBJ1-2; TRBD1 aligns across 9 bases. With 7 bases clipped from V and 1 base from J, the junction kept 7 bases outside the gene matches. CDR1 and CDR2 (germline): MNHNS, SASEGT. The CDR3 has 15 residues. The CDR3 loop is CASKLGQGINYGYTF. The CDR3, as DNA: TGTGCCAGCAAATTGGGACAGGGAATTAACTATGGCTACACCTTC.

The genes are TRBV19 and TRBJ1-1; D is ambiguous. The CDR3 is 14 residues long. The germline CDR1 and CDR2 sequences are LNHDA and SQIVND (reference sequence). V lost 4 bases and J lost 0, with 9 bases in between. Written as DNA, the CDR3 is TGTGCCAGTAGTAGTGGGTACATGAACACTGAAGCTTTCTTT. Amino acid sequence: CASSSGYMNTEAFF.